This T cell receptor (beta chain) is from a study of shared clonotypes between healthy human individuals. On this clone itself: Its antigen is not known.

Assay used: immunoSEQ multiplex PCR; TCRdb lists only in-frame clones, some missing. The table records around 510,000 clones, approximately 95% of them present only once. V shed 5 bases and J 5 bases; nucleotides not matched to a gene: 3. The V gene's germline CDR1 is SEHNR and CDR2 FQNEAQ (reference sequence). This CDR3 is 14 amino acids long. The study, taken as a whole, reports: It was expected that sequencing depth would affect clonotype sharing among donors.

The chain links TRBV7-9 to TRBJ1-6; 7 nucleotides align to TRBD1. The TCR sequence derives from a woman aged 30 to 39 in good health. The sample was naive CD4+ T cells sorted from blood. The subset: CD45RA+ positively selected. CDR3 amino acids: CASSPDRNNSPLHF. For the CDR3, the DNA is TGTGCCAGCAGCCCGGACAGGAATAATTCACCCCTCCACTTT.